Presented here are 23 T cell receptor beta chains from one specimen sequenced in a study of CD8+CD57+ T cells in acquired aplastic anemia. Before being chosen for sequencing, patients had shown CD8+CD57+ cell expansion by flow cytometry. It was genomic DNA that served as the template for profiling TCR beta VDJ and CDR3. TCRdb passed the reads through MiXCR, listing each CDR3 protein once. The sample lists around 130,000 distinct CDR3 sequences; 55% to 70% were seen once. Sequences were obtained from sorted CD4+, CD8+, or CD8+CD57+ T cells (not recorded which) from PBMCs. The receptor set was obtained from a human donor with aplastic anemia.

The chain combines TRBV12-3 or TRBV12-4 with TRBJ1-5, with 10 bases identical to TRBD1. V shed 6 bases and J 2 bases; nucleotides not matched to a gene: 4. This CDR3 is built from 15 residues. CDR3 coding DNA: TGTGCCAGCAGACCGACAGGGGGCGGCAATCAGCCCCAGCATTTT. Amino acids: CASRPTGGGNQPQHF.

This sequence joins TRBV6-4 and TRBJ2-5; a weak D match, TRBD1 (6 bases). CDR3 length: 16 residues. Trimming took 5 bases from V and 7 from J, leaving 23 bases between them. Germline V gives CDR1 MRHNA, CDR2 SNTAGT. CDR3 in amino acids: CASSPSVQGGVGTQYF. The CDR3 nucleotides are TGTGCCAGCAGTCCAAGTGTACAGGGCGGTGTGGGGACCCAGTACTTC.

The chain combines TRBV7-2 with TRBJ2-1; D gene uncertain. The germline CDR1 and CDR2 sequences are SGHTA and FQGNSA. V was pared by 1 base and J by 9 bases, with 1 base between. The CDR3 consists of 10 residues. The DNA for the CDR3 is TGTGCCAGCAGCTTAGTTGAGCAGTTCTTC. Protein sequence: CASSLVEQFF.

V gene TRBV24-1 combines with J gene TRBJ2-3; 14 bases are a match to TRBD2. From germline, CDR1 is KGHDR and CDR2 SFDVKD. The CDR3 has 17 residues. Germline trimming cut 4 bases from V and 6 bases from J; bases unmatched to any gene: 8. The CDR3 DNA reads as TGTGCCACCAGTGACCGTGGACTAGCGGGGGGCATTGATACGCAGTATTTT. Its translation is CATSDRGLAGGIDTQYF.

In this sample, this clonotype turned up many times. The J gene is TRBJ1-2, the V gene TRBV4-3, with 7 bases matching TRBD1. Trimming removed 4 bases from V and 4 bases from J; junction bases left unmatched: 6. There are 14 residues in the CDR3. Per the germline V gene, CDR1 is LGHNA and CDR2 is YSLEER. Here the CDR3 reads CASSPYRDSYGYTF. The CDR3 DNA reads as TGCGCCAGCAGCCCTTACCGGGACAGCTATGGCTACACCTTC.

The CDR3 nucleotides read TGCAGTGCTAGTTTCAGGGGGCGAGAAAAACTGTTTTTT. Translation: CSASFRGREKLFF. V is TRBV20-1 and J is TRBJ1-4; 8 nucleotides line up with TRBD1. The CDR3 is 13 amino acids. CDR1 DFQATT and CDR2 SNEGSKA come from the germline V gene (reference sequence). The trim removed 3 bases at V and 8 bases at J, leaving 5 bases unmatched.

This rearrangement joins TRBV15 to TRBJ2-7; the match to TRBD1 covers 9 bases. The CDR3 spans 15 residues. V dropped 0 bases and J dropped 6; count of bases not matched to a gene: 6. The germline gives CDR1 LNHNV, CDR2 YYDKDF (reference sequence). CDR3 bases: TGTGCCACCAGCAGAGATGGACAGGGGCTCTTCGAGCAGTACTTC. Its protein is CATSRDGQGLFEQYF.

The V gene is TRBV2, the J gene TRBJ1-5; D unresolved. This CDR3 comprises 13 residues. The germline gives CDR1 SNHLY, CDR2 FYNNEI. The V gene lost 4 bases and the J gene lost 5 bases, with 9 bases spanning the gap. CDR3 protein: CASSVVEDQPQHF. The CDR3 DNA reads TGTGCCAGCAGTGTAGTGGAGGATCAGCCCCAGCATTTT.

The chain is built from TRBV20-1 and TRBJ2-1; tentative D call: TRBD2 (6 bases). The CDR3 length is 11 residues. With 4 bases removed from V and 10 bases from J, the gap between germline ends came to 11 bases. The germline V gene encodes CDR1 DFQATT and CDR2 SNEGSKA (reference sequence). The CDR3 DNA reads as TGCAGTGCTACCGGGCGGGACGAGCAGTTCTTC. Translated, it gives CSATGRDEQFF.

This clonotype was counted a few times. CDR3 region: CASLRDRVGNTIYF. In nucleotides, the CDR3 is TGTGCTAGTCTTCGCGACAGGGTAGGAAACACCATATATTTT. J is TRBJ1-3 and V is TRBV12-5, with 7 bases identical to TRBD1. This CDR3 is built from 14 residues. Trimming removed 8 bases from V and 4 bases from J; junction bases left unmatched: 8. Germline CDR1 and CDR2: LGHNT and FRNRAP.

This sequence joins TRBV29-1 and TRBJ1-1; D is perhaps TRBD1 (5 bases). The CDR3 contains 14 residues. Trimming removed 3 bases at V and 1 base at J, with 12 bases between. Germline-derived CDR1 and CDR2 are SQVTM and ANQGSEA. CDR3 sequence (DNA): TGCAGCGTTGACCCCATCGGGACGAACACTGAAGCTTTCTTT. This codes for CSVDPIGTNTEAFF.

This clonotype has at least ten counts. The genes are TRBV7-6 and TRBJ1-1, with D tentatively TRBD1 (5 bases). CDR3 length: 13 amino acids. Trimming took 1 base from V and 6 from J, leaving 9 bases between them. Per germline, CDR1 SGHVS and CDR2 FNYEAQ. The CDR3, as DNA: TGTGCCAGCAGCTTAGGCCAGGGCCCTGAAGCTTTCTTT. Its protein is CASSLGQGPEAFF.

Here the CDR3 reads CSARDSGRGTYEQYF. For the CDR3, the DNA is TGCAGTGCTAGAGATTCTGGCCGGGGAACCTACGAGCAGTACTTC. V gene TRBV20-1 combines with J gene TRBJ2-7; weak D call: TRBD2 (5 bases). Germline V gene data show CDR1 as DFQATT and CDR2 as SNEGSKA (reference sequence). The V end lost 0 bases, the J end lost 2 bases, and 14 bases lay between the germline ends. The CDR3 length is 15 residues.

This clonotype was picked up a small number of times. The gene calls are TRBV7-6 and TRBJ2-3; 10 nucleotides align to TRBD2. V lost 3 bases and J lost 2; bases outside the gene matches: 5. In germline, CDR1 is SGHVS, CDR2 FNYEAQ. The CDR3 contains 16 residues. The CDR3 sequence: CASSLLAGAPTDTQYF. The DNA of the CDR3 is TGTGCCAGCAGCTTGCTAGCGGGGGCCCCCACAGATACGCAGTATTTT.

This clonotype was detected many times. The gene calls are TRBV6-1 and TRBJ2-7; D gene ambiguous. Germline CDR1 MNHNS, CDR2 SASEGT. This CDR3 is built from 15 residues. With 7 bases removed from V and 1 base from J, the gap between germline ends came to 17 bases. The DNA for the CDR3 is TGTGCCAGCACCCTTCTAGGCTATAATTCCTACGAGCAGTACTTC. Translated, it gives CASTLLGYNSYEQYF.

In DNA form, the CDR3 reads TGTGCCAGCACCCGTTACATAGGGGAGAGAGCAACTAATGAAAAACTGTTTTTT. Translation: CASTRYIGERATNEKLFF. The chain uses TRBV6-1 and TRBJ1-4; D is possibly TRBD1 (5 bases). This CDR3 is 18 amino acids long. In germline, CDR1 is MNHNS, CDR2 SASEGT. Deletions cut 7 bases from V and 0 bases from J, with 21 bases between.

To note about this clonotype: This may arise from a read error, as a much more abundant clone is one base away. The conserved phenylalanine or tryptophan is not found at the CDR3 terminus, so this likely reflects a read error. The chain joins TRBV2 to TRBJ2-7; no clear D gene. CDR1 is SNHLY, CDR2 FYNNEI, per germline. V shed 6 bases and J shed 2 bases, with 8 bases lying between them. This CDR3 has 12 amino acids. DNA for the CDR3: TGTGCCAGCAGGGGTGGGCCCTACGAGCAGTACCTC. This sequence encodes CASRGGPYEQYL.

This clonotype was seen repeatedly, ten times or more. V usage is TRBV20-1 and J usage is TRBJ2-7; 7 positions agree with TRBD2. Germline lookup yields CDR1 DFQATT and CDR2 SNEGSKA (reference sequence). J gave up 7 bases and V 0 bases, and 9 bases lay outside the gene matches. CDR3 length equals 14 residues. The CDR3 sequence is CSARDRRREYEQYF. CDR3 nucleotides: TGCAGTGCTAGAGATCGGCGGCGGGAGTATGAGCAGTACTTC.

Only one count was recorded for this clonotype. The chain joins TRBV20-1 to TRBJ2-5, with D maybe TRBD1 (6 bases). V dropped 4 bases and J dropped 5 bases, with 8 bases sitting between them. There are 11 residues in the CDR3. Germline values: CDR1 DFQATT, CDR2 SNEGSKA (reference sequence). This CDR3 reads CSATTGETQYF. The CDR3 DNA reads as TGCAGTGCTACCACAGGGGAGACCCAGTACTTC.

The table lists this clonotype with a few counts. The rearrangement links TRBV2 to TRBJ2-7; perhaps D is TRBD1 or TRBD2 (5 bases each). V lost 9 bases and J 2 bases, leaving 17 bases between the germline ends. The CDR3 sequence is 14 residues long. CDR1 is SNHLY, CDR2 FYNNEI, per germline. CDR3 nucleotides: TGTGCCAGTAGTCAGGGACCGACACCCTACGAGCAGTACTTC. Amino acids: CASSQGPTPYEQYF.

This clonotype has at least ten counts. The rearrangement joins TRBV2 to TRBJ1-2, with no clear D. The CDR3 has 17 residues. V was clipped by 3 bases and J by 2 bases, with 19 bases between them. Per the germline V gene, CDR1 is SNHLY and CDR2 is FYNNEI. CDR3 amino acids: CASSDDLLGSLNYGYTF. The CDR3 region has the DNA TGTGCCAGCAGTGATGATCTCCTAGGCTCCCTGAACTATGGCTACACCTTC.

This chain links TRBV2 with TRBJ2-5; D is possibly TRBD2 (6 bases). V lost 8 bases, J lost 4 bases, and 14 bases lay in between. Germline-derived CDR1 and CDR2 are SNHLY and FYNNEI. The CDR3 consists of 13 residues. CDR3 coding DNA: TGTGCCAGCGGTGCCGGGACTGTAGAGACCCAGTACTTC. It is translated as CASGAGTVETQYF.

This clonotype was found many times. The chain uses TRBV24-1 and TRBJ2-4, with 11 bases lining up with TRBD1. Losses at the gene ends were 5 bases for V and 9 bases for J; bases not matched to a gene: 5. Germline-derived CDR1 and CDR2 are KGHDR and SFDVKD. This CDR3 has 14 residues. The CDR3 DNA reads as TGTGCCACCAGTGGGGACAGGGGGGGAGGCATTCAGTACTTC. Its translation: CATSGDRGGGIQYF.